The 18 T cell receptor beta chains below come from one sample, sequenced in a study of T cell responses to AZD1222 COVID-19 vaccine. Using immunoSEQ multiplex PCR, the repertoire was profiled, and TCRdb retains in-frame clones only, with some absent. The sample has 77,000 or so clones, approximately 90% seen once. The source material was peripheral blood, sampled 28 days after the second AZD1222 dose. Receptors originate from an adult who received the AZD1222 COVID-19 vaccine.

The chain combines TRBV3-1 (or the pseudogene TRBV3-2) with TRBJ2-6, with D unclear. The length of the CDR3 is 14 residues. V dropped 4 bases and J dropped 1 base, with 5 bases sitting between them. CDR1 LGHDT and CDR2 YNNKEL come from the germline V gene (reference sequence). DNA for the CDR3: TGTGCCAGCAGCCCGTTTTCTGGGGCCAACGTCCTGACTTTC. Encoded protein: CASSPFSGANVLTF.

This sequence joins TRBV24-1 and TRBJ1-4, with 10 bases lining up with TRBD1. V shed 6 bases and J 1 base; nucleotides not matched to a gene: 4. CDR3 length: 16 amino acids. Per germline, CDR1 KGHDR and CDR2 SFDVKD. CDR3 residues: CATSRDRGGTNEKLFF. The CDR3 DNA follows: TGTGCCACCAGTAGGGACAGGGGCGGAACTAATGAAAAACTGTTTTTT.

This chain uses TRBV28 with TRBJ1-2, with 8 bases lining up with TRBD1. Per germline, CDR1 MDHEN and CDR2 SYDVKM. This CDR3 comprises 16 residues. V shed 3 bases and J 4 bases; nucleotides not matched to a gene: 10. CDR3 amino acids: CASSFLRTGKSYGYTF. CDR3 sequence (DNA): TGTGCCAGCAGTTTCCTTCGGACAGGGAAAAGCTATGGCTACACCTTC.

This chain connects TRBV23-1 to TRBJ1-3; D not resolved. TRBV23-1 is filed as an ORF, its function uncertain. Trimming cost V 4 bases and J 0 bases, with 7 bases left between them. The CDR3 is 14 amino acids. CDR3 sequence reads: CASSPDTSGNTIYF. DNA of the CDR3: TGCGCCAGCAGTCCTGACACCTCTGGAAACACCATATATTTT.

This clone was seen more than once but under ten times. This chain joins TRBV6-6 and TRBJ1-3; unclear D gene. Germline lookup yields CDR1 MNHNY and CDR2 SVGAGI (reference sequence). V dropped 6 bases and J dropped 2 bases, with 11 bases sitting between them. The CDR3 loop spans 14 amino acids. The CDR3 region has the DNA TGTGCCAGCAGGCAACCGGAGGCTGGAAACACCATATATTTT. Its protein is CASRQPEAGNTIYF.

This sequence joins TRBV28 and TRBJ2-6; 8 bases agree with TRBD2. Trimming cost V 5 bases and J 8 bases; bases outside gene matches: 11. The CDR3 runs 16 residues. Germline-derived CDR1 and CDR2 are MDHEN and SYDVKM. CDR3 residues: CASSLAGRGGSNVLTF. CDR3 bases: TGTGCCAGCAGTCTTGCTGGGCGCGGGGGGTCCAACGTCCTGACTTTC.

The rearrangement links TRBV4-1 to TRBJ2-1; D gene unclear. Germline V gene sequence: CDR1 MGHRA, CDR2 YSYEKL. This CDR3 is 11 amino acids long. V was cut by 1 base and J by 9 bases, with 4 bases left in between. The CDR3 DNA is TGCGCCAGCAGCCAAGCTCTTGAGCAGTTCTTC. Translated, it gives CASSQALEQFF.

On this clone itself: The sample contains more than one DNA sequence encoding this CDR3. The chain couples TRBV7-9 to TRBJ1-5; 7 bases are shared with TRBD1. The CDR3 has 14 amino acids. The V gene's germline CDR1 is SEHNR and CDR2 FQNEAQ (reference sequence). The ends lost 1 base at V and 4 bases at J; junction bases unmatched: 1. CDR3 sequence reads: CASSLGQGNQPQHF. The CDR3 region has the DNA TGTGCCAGCAGCTTAGGACAGGGTAATCAGCCCCAGCATTTT.

The chain carries TRBV3-1 (or the pseudogene TRBV3-2) and TRBJ1-6, with 8 bases aligning to TRBD1. Per the germline V gene, CDR1 is LGHDT and CDR2 is YNNKEL (reference sequence). There are 15 residues in the CDR3. Trimming at V came to 4 bases and at J to 9 bases, leaving 8 bases not matched to a gene. The CDR3 is CASSPTGVSGSPLHF. The CDR3 coding sequence is TGTGCCAGCAGCCCGACAGGGGTCTCCGGTTCACCCCTCCACTTT.

The rearrangement joins TRBV6-5 to TRBJ1-1; D ambiguous. V lost 5 bases and J lost 4, with 8 bases in between. Germline V lookup: CDR1 MNHEY, CDR2 SVGAGI. This CDR3 contains 12 residues. CDR3: CASSTRATEAFF. The CDR3, as DNA: TGTGCCAGCAGTACCCGGGCCACTGAAGCTTTCTTT.

This rearrangement joins TRBV18 to TRBJ2-6; D is unresolved. This CDR3 has 17 residues. CDR1 KGHSH and CDR2 LQKENI come from the germline V gene. Trimming removed 6 bases at V and 0 bases at J, with 15 bases between. The CDR3 region is CASSSGARPSGANVLTF. The CDR3 nucleotides are TGTGCCAGCTCCTCCGGCGCACGCCCCTCTGGGGCCAACGTCCTGACTTTC.

For the CDR3, the DNA is TGCGCCGTTCCTCATCCGAGACCTGCGGCCTTAAAACTGTTTTTT. Protein sequence: CAVPHPRPAALKLFF. The chain couples TRBV10-1 to TRBJ1-4; no definite D call. The CDR3 length is 15 residues. The V end lost 11 bases, the J end lost 10 bases, and 26 bases lay between the germline ends. Germline loops: CDR1 WNHNN, CDR2 SYGVQD (reference sequence).

J is TRBJ2-2 and V is TRBV11-2, with 9 bases aligning to TRBD1. The germline V gene has CDR1 SGHAT and CDR2 FQNNGV. The CDR3 consists of 15 residues. Unmatched junction bases numbered 7, after V lost 5 bases and J lost 6 bases. CDR3 loop: CASSRTGGAAGELFF. The CDR3 DNA sequence: TGTGCCAGCAGCCGCACAGGGGGCGCCGCCGGGGAGCTGTTTTTT. The full variable domain, its missing parts supplied by reference TRBV11-2 and TRBJ2-2, is EAGVAQSPRYKIIEKRQSVAFWCNPISGHATLYWYQQILGQGPKLLIQFQNNGVVDDSQLPKDRFSAERLKGVDSTLKIQPAKLEDSAVYLCASSRTGGAAGELFFGEGSRLTVL.

The chain recombines TRBV7-2 with TRBJ1-6; no firm D call. The CDR3 runs 15 residues. The germline V gene encodes CDR1 SGHTA and CDR2 FQGNSA. With 3 bases removed from V and 5 bases from J, the gap between germline ends came to 11 bases. The CDR3 coding sequence is TGTGCCAGCAGCTTCCGGGAACAAAATAATTCACCCCTCCACTTT. The encoded protein is CASSFREQNNSPLHF. The entire variable domain, with the rest obtained from reference TRBV7-2 and TRBJ1-6, is as follows: GAGVSQSPSNKVTEKGKDVELRCDPISGHTALYWYRQSLGQGLEFLIYFQGNSAPDKSGLPSDRFSAERTGGSVSTLTIQRTQQEDSAVYLCASSFREQNNSPLHFGNGTRLTVT.

The rearrangement links TRBV11-2 to TRBJ1-6; D gene ambiguous. This CDR3 is built from 14 residues. Germline V gene sequence: CDR1 SGHAT, CDR2 FQNNGV. V was pared by 5 bases and J by 9 bases, with 14 bases between. CDR3 region: CASSPTGSGSPLHF. The CDR3 bases are TGTGCCAGCAGCCCGACGGGATCGGGTTCACCCCTCCACTTT.

The CDR3 protein is CASSYSRGVPSYEQYF. The CDR3 DNA sequence: TGTGCCAGCAGTTACTCGAGGGGGGTCCCCTCCTACGAGCAGTACTTC. The chain recombines TRBV6-5 with TRBJ2-7; D is tentatively TRBD1 or TRBD2 (6 bases each). Trimming pared 0 bases from V and 0 bases from J, leaving 12 bases between. Germline assignment: CDR1 MNHEY and CDR2 SVGAGI. The CDR3 sequence is 16 residues long.

The chain employs TRBV4-1 and TRBJ2-6; D perhaps matches TRBD1 (6 bases). The germline gives CDR1 MGHRA, CDR2 YSYEKL. Deletions cut 0 bases from V and 0 bases from J, with 12 bases between. The CDR3 is 18 amino acids. The CDR3 region is CASSQEGGWVSGANVLTF. The CDR3 bases are TGCGCCAGCAGCCAAGAAGGGGGTTGGGTCTCTGGGGCCAACGTCCTGACTTTC.

The chain combines TRBV10-2 with TRBJ1-1; 8 bases are shared with TRBD1. The V gene end was trimmed by 2 bases and the J gene end by 1 base; junction bases not matched to a gene: 0. CDR1 and CDR2 (germline): WSHSY, SAAADI. The CDR3 covers 14 residues. CDR3 nucleotide sequence: TGCGCCAGCAGTGAGACAGGGGGGAACACTGAAGCTTTCTTT. Translation gives CASSETGGNTEAFF.